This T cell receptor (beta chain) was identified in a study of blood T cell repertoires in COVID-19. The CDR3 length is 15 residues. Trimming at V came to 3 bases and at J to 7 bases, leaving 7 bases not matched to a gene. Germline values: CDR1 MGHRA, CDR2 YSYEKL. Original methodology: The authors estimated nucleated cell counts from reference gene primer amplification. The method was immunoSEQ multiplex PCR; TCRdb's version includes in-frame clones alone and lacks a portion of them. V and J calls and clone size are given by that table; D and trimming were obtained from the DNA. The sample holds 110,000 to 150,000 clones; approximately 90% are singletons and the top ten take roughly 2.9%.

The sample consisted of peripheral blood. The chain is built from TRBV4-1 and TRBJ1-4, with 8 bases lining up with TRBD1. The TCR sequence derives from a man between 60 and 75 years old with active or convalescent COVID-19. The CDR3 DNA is TGCGCCAGCAGCCACGTTGGACAGGGAATTGAAAAACTGTTTTTT. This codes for CASSHVGQGIEKLFF.